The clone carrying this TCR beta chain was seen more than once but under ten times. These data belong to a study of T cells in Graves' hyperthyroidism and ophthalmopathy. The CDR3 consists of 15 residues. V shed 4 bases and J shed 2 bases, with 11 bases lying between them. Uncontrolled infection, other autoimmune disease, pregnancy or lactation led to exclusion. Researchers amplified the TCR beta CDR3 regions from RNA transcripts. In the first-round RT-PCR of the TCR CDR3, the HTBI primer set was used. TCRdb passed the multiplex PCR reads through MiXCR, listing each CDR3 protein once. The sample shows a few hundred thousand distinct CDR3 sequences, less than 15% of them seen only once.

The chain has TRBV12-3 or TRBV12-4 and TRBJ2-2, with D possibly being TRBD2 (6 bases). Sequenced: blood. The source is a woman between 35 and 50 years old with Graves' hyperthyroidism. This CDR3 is CASSSGVANTGELFF. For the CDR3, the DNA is TGTGCCAGCAGTTCGGGAGTGGCAAACACCGGGGAGCTGTTTTTT.